Sequencing of this T cell receptor beta chain was carried out in a study of blood T cell repertoires in COVID-19. The overall study: Researchers got acute and convalescent COVID-19 samples from the United States, Italy and Spain. PBMCs, B-cell-depleted T cells, or T cells were the source of the cDNA or gDNA that made up the material.

In germline, CDR1 is LGHNA, CDR2 YNFKEQ. With V trimmed by 4 bases and J by 8 bases, 9 bases remained unmatched. The CDR3 length is 15 residues. Source study methods: Reference gene primer amplification in the assay estimated nucleated cell counts. Profiling relied on immunoSEQ multiplex PCR, and the TCRdb table lists in-frame clones only, not all of them. V and J calls and clone size are copied from that table; D and trimming were computed from the DNA. The sample lists fewer than 350,000 clones, 70% to 90% occurring once. This clonotype originated in a middle-aged woman with acute COVID-19. This chain joins TRBV4-2 and TRBJ2-4; 9 positions match TRBD2. The sample comprised PBMCs or T cells enriched from blood (not recorded which). The CDR3 spells CASSRTPGGRDIQYF. The CDR3 DNA reads as TGTGCCAGCAGCCGAACACCCGGCGGGAGGGACATTCAGTACTTC.